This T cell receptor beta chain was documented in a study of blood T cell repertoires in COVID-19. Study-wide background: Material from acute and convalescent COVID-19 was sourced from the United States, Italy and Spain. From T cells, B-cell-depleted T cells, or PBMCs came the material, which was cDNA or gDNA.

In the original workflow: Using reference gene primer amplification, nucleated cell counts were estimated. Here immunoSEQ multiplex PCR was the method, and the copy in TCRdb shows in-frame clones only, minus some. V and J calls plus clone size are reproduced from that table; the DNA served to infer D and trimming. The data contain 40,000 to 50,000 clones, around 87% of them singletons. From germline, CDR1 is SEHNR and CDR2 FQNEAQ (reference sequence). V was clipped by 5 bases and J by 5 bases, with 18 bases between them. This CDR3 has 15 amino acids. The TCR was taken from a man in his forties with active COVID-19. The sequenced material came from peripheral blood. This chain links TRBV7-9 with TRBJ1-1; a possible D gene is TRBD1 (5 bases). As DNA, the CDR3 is TGTGCCAGCAGCAAAAAGGGGTCGGGGGTAACTGAAGCTTTCTTT. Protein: CASSKKGSGVTEAFF.